These 23 T cell receptor beta chains originate from one sample sequenced in a study of T cells after yellow fever vaccination. TCRdb reanalysed the 5' RACE reads using MiXCR and keeps one entry per CDR3 protein. The sample lists 250,000 to 400,000 distinct CDR3 sequences; 4.1% were seen once. The sample was PBMCs, taken 5 days after the yellow fever booster vaccination. The receptors derive from a man in his late teens or twenties who received the YFV17D yellow fever vaccine.

The chain carries TRBV5-1 and TRBJ2-5, with TRBD2 identical over 13 bases. Germline CDR1 is SGHRS and CDR2 is YFSETQ. The CDR3 consists of 18 residues. After removal of 4 bases from V and 2 bases from J, the junction contained 11 bases not matched to a gene. The CDR3 region is CASSPGTSGVIVQETQYF. CDR3 bases: TGCGCCAGCAGCCCCGGGACTAGCGGGGTGATAGTTCAAGAGACCCAGTACTTC.

This clonotype was picked up a small number of times. V usage is TRBV12-3 or TRBV12-4 and J usage is TRBJ2-1; 9 nucleotides line up with TRBD2. This CDR3 spans 17 amino acids. The J segment lost 5 bases and the V segment lost 2 bases, leaving 10 bases of the junction unmatched. The CDR3 here is CASSLISGGIFNNEQFF. DNA of the CDR3: TGTGCCAGCAGTTTAATCAGCGGGGGGATTTTCAACAATGAGCAGTTCTTC.

The V and J genes are TRBV24-1 and TRBJ2-3, with D perhaps TRBD1 (6 bases). The CDR3 runs to 14 residues. Per germline, CDR1 KGHDR and CDR2 SFDVKD. Between the trimmed V and J ends, which lost 6 bases and 2 bases, there was a span of 11 bases. The CDR3 region has the DNA TGTGCCACCAGTCTCAGGGGCTCCACAGATACGCAGTATTTT. Protein product: CATSLRGSTDTQYF.

This clonotype appeared a few times. The chain combines TRBV7-2 with TRBJ1-2; 9 nucleotides line up with TRBD1. Germline lookup yields CDR1 SGHTA and CDR2 FQGNSA. The CDR3 runs 16 residues. V was clipped by 4 bases and J by 6 bases; unmatched bases: 12. Written as DNA, the CDR3 is TGTGCCAGCAGCTCGAACCCGGGACAGGGTCTACATGGCTACACCTTC. Translating it yields CASSSNPGQGLHGYTF. Combining the CDR3 with reference TRBV7-2 and TRBJ1-2 gives the whole variable domain GAGVSQSPSNKVTEKGKDVELRCDPISGHTALYWYRQSLGQGLEFLIYFQGNSAPDKSGLPSDRFSAERTGGSVSTLTIQRTQQEDSAVYLCASSSNPGQGLHGYTFGSGTRLTVV.

Many counts were recorded for this clonotype. This rearrangement joins TRBV6-5 to TRBJ2-1; 9 bases match TRBD2. With V trimmed by 2 bases and J by 9 bases, 8 bases remained unmatched. Germline V gene lookup returns CDR1 MNHEY and CDR2 SVGAGI. This CDR3 has 15 residues. CDR3 loop: CASSYTAGGPSEQFF. For the CDR3, the DNA is TGTGCCAGCAGTTACACGGCGGGGGGGCCGAGTGAGCAGTTCTTC.

This clonotype was seen more than once but under ten times. The rearrangement joins TRBV12-3 or TRBV12-4 to TRBJ2-5, with 11 bases aligning to TRBD2. The V gene end was trimmed by 5 bases and the J gene end by 2 bases; junction bases not matched to a gene: 7. This CDR3 spans 16 amino acids. The DNA for the CDR3 is TGTGCCAGCAGTCCCCGACTAGCGGGGCCTCAAGAGACCCAGTACTTC. Translation: CASSPRLAGPQETQYF.

This clonotype was counted at least ten times. The chain uses TRBV4-1 and TRBJ2-2, with D perhaps TRBD1 (6 bases). The CDR3 totals 16 residues. V gave up 4 bases and J gave up 2 bases, with 14 bases separating them. Germline CDR1 reads MGHRA; CDR2 reads YSYEKL. CDR3 sequence (DNA): TGCGCCAGCAGCCGGACGAGACAGGCCAACACCGGGGAGCTGTTTTTT. It specifies CASSRTRQANTGELFF.

This clonotype was detected a few times. The V and J genes are TRBV20-1 and TRBJ1-3; D unresolved. The CDR3 is 14 amino acids. Germline V gene lookup returns CDR1 DFQATT and CDR2 SNEGSKA (reference sequence). The V end lost 6 bases, the J end lost 4 bases, and 16 bases lay between the germline ends. The CDR3 region has the DNA TGCAGTGCCCCCGAACGGACTTCGGGAAACACCATATATTTT. Protein product: CSAPERTSGNTIYF.

The sample holds many counts of this clonotype. V usage is TRBV25-1 and J usage is TRBJ2-1; D is tentatively TRBD1 or TRBD2 (7 bases each). Germline CDR1 MGHDK, CDR2 SYGVNS. V lost 1 base, J lost 9 bases, and 16 bases lay in between. This CDR3 contains 15 residues. In DNA form, the CDR3 reads TGTGCCAGCAGTGAATCAGGGGGAGGGGCGGCTGAGCAGTTCTTC. Protein sequence: CASSESGGGAAEQFF.

This clonotype showed up just a few times. This chain uses TRBV12-3 or TRBV12-4 with TRBJ2-3; 7 nucleotides agree with TRBD2. This CDR3 comprises 14 residues. The junction had 8 bases not matched to a gene; V was cut back by 7 bases and J by 4 bases. CDR3 in DNA: TGTGCCAGCACCAGCGGGAAACGTGCAGATACGCAGTATTTT. Translation: CASTSGKRADTQYF.

At least ten counts were recorded for this clonotype. J is TRBJ2-3 and V is TRBV6-4; 9 bases align to TRBD2. Per the germline V gene, CDR1 is MRHNA and CDR2 is SNTAGT. V shed 4 bases and J 3 bases; nucleotides not matched to a gene: 5. CDR3 size: 15 residues. CDR3 DNA sequence: TGTGCCAGCAGTGCCCTAGCGGGGAGGACAGATACGCAGTATTTT. Protein sequence: CASSALAGRTDTQYF.

Only a few counts were recorded for this clonotype. V is TRBV18 and J is TRBJ1-1, with 7 nucleotides matching TRBD1. Germline V gene sequence: CDR1 KGHSH, CDR2 LQKENI. The ends lost 2 bases at V and 6 bases at J; junction bases unmatched: 6. The CDR3 covers 14 residues. The CDR3 nucleotides are TGTGCCAGCTCACCAATCTGGGACAGCCCTGAAGCTTTCTTT. Its protein is CASSPIWDSPEAFF. Supplemented by reference TRBV18 and TRBJ1-1, the full variable domain reads NAGVMQNPRHLVRRRGQEARLRCSPMKGHSHVYWYRQLPEEGLKFMVYLQKENIIDESGMPKERFSAEFPKEGPSILRIQQVVRGDSAAYFCASSPIWDSPEAFFGQGTRLTVV.

This clonotype was seen more than once but under ten times. The V call is TRBV3-1, the J call TRBJ1-3; 8 positions agree with TRBD1. The length of the CDR3 is 15 residues. With 5 bases clipped from V and 2 bases from J, the junction kept 5 bases outside the gene matches. CDR1 is LGHDT and CDR2 is YNNKEL in the germline V gene (reference sequence). In nucleotides, the CDR3 is TGTGCCAGCAGCTCCCGGACAGGGCCTGGAAACACCATATATTTT. This codes for CASSSRTGPGNTIYF.

The rearrangement joins TRBV28 to TRBJ2-3, with D hard to call. The germline V gene has CDR1 MDHEN and CDR2 SYDVKM. There are 13 residues in the CDR3. V lost 7 bases and J lost 2, with 10 bases in between. In nucleotides, the CDR3 is TGTGCCAGCAATGTACAGCTCACAGATACGCAGTATTTT. It codes for CASNVQLTDTQYF.

J is TRBJ2-6 and V is TRBV4-3; perhaps TRBD1 as D (6 bases). The CDR3 length is 21 residues. V was trimmed by 0 bases and J by 0 bases, leaving 21 bases between them. From germline, CDR1 is LGHNA and CDR2 YSLEER. CDR3 nucleotide sequence: TGCGCCAGCAGCCAAGATTGGATTTCTCCGGGACAACACTCTGGGGCCAACGTCCTGACTTTC. As protein: CASSQDWISPGQHSGANVLTF.

This clonotype was counted many times. The J gene is TRBJ2-7, the V gene TRBV2; 7 bases align to TRBD2. Looked up from germline, CDR1 is SNHLY and CDR2 is FYNNEI. V was pared by 8 bases and J by 4 bases, with 2 bases of the junction left unmatched. The CDR3 sequence is 11 residues long. In nucleotides, the CDR3 is TGTGCCAGCGAACTAGCGTACGAGCAGTACGTC. Residues: CASELAYEQYV.

The chain couples TRBV27 to TRBJ2-5; D ambiguous. The CDR3 runs 14 residues. Germline V gives CDR1 MNHEY, CDR2 SMNVEV (reference sequence). V was clipped by 3 bases and J by 2 bases, with 10 bases between them. CDR3 in amino acids: CASSFVGRQETQYF. Written as DNA, the CDR3 is TGTGCCAGCAGTTTTGTCGGACGTCAAGAGACCCAGTACTTC.

V is TRBV29-1 and J is TRBJ2-1, with 14 nucleotides matching TRBD2. The CDR3 consists of 14 residues. Per the germline V gene, CDR1 is SQVTM and CDR2 is ANQGSEA. Trimming at V came to 8 bases and at J to 8 bases, leaving 8 bases not matched to a gene. This chain's CDR3 is CSIGTSGGSYEQFF. CDR3 bases: TGCAGCATCGGGACTAGCGGGGGCTCGTATGAGCAGTTCTTC.

This clonotype was picked up many times. J is TRBJ2-3 and V is TRBV4-2; D is possibly TRBD2 (7 bases). The germline V gene encodes CDR1 LGHNA and CDR2 YNFKEQ. CDR3 length: 16 amino acids. The ends were cut back, 0 bases at V and 4 bases at J, with 14 bases in the middle. The CDR3 DNA sequence: TGTGCCAGCAGCCAAGATTTAGGGGGGGCCCCAGATACGCAGTATTTT. Protein: CASSQDLGGAPDTQYF.

This clonotype was recorded a few times. This chain connects TRBV19 to TRBJ1-1, with D possibly matching TRBD1 (5 bases). Germline CDR1 reads LNHDA; CDR2 reads SQIVND (reference sequence). Trimming removed 5 bases at V and 0 bases at J, with 16 bases between. This CDR3 has 16 residues. For the CDR3, the DNA is TGTGCCAGTAGTCCCCCGGGACGGATAATGAACACTGAAGCTTTCTTT. This translates into CASSPPGRIMNTEAFF.

This clonotype has ten or more counts. This chain connects TRBV10-1 to TRBJ2-1, with no clear D. Germline CDR1 is WNHNN and CDR2 is SYGVQD (reference sequence). Trimming took off 0 bases at V and 0 bases at J, with 12 bases between the two ends. The CDR3 loop spans 17 amino acids. CDR3 loop: CASSESRQETSYNEQFF. CDR3 DNA sequence: TGCGCCAGCAGTGAGTCTAGGCAGGAGACCTCCTACAATGAGCAGTTCTTC.

This clonotype has ten or more counts. CDR3 bases: TGTGCCAGCAGCCCCAGGACCGCGCCTCAGCAGTACTTC. This translates into CASSPRTAPQQYF. The chain employs TRBV6-5 and TRBJ2-7; D remains ambiguous. This CDR3 comprises 13 residues. Germline V lookup: CDR1 MNHEY, CDR2 SVGAGI. V shed 6 bases and J shed 8 bases, with 17 bases lying between them.

There are many counts of this clonotype. The genes are TRBV6-1 and TRBJ2-3, with a tentative D call TRBD1 (7 bases). This CDR3 spans 15 amino acids. The V end lost 5 bases, the J end lost 3 bases, and 15 bases lay between the germline ends. Per the germline V gene, CDR1 is MNHNS and CDR2 is SASEGT. CDR3 sequence reads: CASSLRDSATDTQYF. The CDR3 DNA follows: TGTGCCAGCAGTTTGCGGGACAGTGCAACAGATACGCAGTATTTT.